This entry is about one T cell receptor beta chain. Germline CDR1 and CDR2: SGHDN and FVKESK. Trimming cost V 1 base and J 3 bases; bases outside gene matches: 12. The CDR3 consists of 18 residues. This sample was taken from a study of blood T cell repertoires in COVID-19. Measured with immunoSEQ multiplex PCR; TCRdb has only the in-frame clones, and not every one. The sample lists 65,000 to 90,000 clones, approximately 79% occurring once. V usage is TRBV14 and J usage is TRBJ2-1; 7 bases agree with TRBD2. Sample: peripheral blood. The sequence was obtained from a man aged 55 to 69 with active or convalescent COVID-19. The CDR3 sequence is CASSQGSFIGGIYNEQFF. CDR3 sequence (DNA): TGTGCCAGCAGCCAAGGGAGTTTTATCGGGGGGATCTACAATGAGCAGTTCTTC. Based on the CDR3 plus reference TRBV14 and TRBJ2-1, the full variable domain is EAGVTQFPSHSVIEKGQTVTLRCDPISGHDNLYWYRRVMGKEIKFLLHFVKESKQDESGMPNNRFLAERTGGTYSTLKVQPAELEDSGVYFCASSQGSFIGGIYNEQFFGPGTRLTVL.